Below, 4 T cell receptor beta chains from the same sample are listed, as sequenced in a study of T cell repertoires in cytomegalovirus infection. For these receptors, no antigen is known. From the reads, TCRdb called clonotypes with MiXCR, one entry per CDR3 protein. The sample has approximately 990,000 distinct CDR3 sequences, roughly 30% seen once; the top ten hold over 12%. Sequencing used cultured CD8+ T cells from PBMCs, obtained from culture after CMV antigen stimulation. Source of these receptors: a human donor in good health (CMV status not recorded). Some clones in this sample may be carry-over from other donors' samples.

The rearrangement uses TRBV6-2 or TRBV6-3 and TRBJ2-7; D is possibly TRBD1 (5 bases). Trimming removed 6 bases at V and 3 bases at J, with 12 bases between. Germline V gene lookup returns CDR1 MNHEY and CDR2 SVGEGT. This CDR3 contains 13 residues. This CDR3 is CASSTGPYYEQYV. The CDR3, as DNA: TGTGCCAGCAGCACAGGACCTTACTACGAGCAGTACGTC.

The V gene is TRBV7-6, the J gene TRBJ2-3, with no clear D. From germline, CDR1 is SGHVS and CDR2 FNYEAQ. Trimming shortened V by 1 base and J by 5 bases, and 16 bases separated the two germline ends. CDR3 length: 16 residues. DNA of the CDR3: TGTGCCAGCAGCTTAGTGGCCAGACAAAGAGGAGATACGCAGTATTTT. Residues: CASSLVARQRGDTQYF.

As for this clonotype: Given a much more abundant clone one base away, this may be a read error. The chain couples TRBV7-2 to TRBJ1-4, with unresolved D. Per the germline V gene, CDR1 is SGHTA and CDR2 is FQGNSA. The CDR3 is made up of 14 amino acids. As DNA, the CDR3 is TGTGCCAGAAGCTTACTTAGCACGAATGAAAAACTGTTTTTT. Translating it yields CARSLLSTNEKLFF.

The table lists this clonotype with a few counts. The chain couples TRBV28 to TRBJ2-7; weak D call: TRBD1 (5 bases). V lost 7 bases and J 0 bases, leaving 10 bases between the germline ends. This CDR3 contains 13 residues. Per germline, CDR1 MDHEN and CDR2 SYDVKM. CDR3 amino acids: CASKQESSYEQYV. In DNA form, the CDR3 reads TGTGCCAGCAAACAGGAGAGCTCCTACGAGCAGTACGTC.